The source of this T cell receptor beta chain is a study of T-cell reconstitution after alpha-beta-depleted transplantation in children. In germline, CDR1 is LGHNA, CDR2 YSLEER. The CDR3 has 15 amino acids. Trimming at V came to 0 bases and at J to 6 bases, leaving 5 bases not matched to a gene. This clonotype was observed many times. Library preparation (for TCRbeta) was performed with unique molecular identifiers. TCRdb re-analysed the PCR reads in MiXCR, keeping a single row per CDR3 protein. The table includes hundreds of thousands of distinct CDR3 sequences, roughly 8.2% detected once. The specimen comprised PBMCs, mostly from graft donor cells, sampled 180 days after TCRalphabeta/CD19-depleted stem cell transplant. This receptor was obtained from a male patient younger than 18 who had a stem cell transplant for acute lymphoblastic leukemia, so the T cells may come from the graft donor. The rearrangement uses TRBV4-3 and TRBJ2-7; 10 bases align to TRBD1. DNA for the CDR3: TGCGCCAGCAGCCAAGAGTGGGACAGGGGTAGCGAGCAGTACTTC. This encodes CASSQEWDRGSEQYF.